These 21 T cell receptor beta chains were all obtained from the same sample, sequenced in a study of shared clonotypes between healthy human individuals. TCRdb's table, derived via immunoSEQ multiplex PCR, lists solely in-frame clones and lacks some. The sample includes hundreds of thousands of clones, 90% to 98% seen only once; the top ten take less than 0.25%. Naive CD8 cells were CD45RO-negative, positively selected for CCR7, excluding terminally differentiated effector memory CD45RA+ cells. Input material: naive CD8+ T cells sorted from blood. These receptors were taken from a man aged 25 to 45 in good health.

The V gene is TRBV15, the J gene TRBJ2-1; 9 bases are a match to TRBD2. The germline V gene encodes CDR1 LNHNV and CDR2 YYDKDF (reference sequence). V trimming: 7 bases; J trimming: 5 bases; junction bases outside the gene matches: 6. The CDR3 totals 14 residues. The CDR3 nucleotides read TGTGCCACCATGGGACTAGCCCTAAACAATGAGCAGTTCTTC. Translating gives CATMGLALNNEQFF.

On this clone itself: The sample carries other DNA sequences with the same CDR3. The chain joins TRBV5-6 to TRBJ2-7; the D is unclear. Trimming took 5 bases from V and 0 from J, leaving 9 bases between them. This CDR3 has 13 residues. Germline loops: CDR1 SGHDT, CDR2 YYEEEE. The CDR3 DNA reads TGTGCCAGCAGTTTGAGGAGCTCCTACGAGCAGTACTTC. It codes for CASSLRSSYEQYF.

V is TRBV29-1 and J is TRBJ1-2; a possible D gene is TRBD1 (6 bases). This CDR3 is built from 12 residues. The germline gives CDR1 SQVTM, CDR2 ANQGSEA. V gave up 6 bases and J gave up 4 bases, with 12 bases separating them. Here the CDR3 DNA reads TGCAGCGTCCACAGGGTGGGCTATGGCTACACCTTC. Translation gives CSVHRVGYGYTF.

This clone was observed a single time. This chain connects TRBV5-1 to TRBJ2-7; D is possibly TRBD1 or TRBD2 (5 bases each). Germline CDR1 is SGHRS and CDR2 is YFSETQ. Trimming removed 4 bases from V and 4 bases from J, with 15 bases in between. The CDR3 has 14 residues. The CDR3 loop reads CASSLHGTTYEQYF. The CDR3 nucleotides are TGCGCCAGCAGCCTTCACGGGACGACATACGAGCAGTACTTC.

CDR3 sequence (DNA): TGTGCCAGCTCTTGGGCATCCTACAATGAGCAGTTCTTC. Amino acids: CASSWASYNEQFF. The V and J genes are TRBV6-5 and TRBJ2-1; D gene uncertain. The CDR3 has 13 amino acids. Germline V CDR1 and CDR2: MNHEY, SVGAGI. V lost 8 bases to trimming and J lost 1 base, with 9 bases between them.

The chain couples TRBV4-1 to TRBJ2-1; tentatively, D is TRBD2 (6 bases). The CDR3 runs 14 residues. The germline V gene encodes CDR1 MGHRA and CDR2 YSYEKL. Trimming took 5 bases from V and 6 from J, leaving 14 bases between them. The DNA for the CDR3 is TGCGCCAGCAGCGGGCGGGACGGTGGCAATGAGCAGTTCTTC. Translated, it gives CASSGRDGGNEQFF.

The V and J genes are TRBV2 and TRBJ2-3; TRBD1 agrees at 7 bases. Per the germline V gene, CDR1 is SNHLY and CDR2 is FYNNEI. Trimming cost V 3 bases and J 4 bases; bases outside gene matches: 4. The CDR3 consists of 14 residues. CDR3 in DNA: TGTGCCAGCAGTGACCGGACAGGCGCAGATACGCAGTATTTT. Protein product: CASSDRTGADTQYF. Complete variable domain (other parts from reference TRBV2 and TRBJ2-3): EPEVTQTPSHQVTQMGQEVILRCVPISNHLYFYWYRQILGQKVEFLVSFYNNEISEKSEIFDDQFSVERPDGSNFTLKIRSTKLEDSAMYFCASSDRTGADTQYFGPGTRLTVL.

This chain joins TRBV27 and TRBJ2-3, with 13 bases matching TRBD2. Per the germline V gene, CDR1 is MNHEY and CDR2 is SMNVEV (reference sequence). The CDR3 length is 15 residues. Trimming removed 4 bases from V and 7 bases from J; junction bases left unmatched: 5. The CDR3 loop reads CASSSGTSGINTQYF. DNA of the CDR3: TGTGCCAGCAGTTCCGGGACTAGCGGGATTAATACGCAGTATTTT.

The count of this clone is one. CDR3 sequence: CASSGTTGGTAFF. The DNA for the CDR3 is TGTGCCAGCAGTGGAACGACAGGGGGCACAGCTTTCTTT. The chain employs TRBV25-1 and TRBJ1-1; 10 nucleotides match TRBD1. Germline CDR1 reads MGHDK; CDR2 reads SYGVNS. J gave up 10 bases and V 4 bases, and 6 bases lay outside the gene matches. The CDR3 has 13 residues.

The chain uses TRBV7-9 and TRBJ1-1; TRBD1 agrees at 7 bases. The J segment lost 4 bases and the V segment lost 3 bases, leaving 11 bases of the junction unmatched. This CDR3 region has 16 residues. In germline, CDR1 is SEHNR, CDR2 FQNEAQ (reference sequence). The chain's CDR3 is CASSLPEVRGSTEAFF. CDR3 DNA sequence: TGTGCCAGCAGCTTGCCCGAGGTCAGGGGGAGCACTGAAGCTTTCTTT.

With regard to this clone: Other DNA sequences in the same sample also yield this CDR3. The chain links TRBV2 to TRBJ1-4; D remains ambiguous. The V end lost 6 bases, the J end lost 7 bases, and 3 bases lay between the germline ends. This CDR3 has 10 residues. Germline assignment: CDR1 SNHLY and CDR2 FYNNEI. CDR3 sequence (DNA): TGTGCCAGCAGGGTTGAAAAACTGTTTTTT. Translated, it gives CASRVEKLFF.

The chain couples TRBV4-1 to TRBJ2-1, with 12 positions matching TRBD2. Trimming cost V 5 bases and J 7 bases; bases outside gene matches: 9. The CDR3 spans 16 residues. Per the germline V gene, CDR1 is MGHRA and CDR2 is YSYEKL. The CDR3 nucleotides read TGCGCCAGCAGCGGTCGTGGACTAGCGGGATATAATGAGCAGTTCTTC. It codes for CASSGRGLAGYNEQFF.

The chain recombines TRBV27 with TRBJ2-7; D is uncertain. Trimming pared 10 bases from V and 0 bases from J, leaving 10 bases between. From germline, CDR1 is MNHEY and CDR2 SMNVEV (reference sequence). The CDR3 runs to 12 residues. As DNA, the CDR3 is TGTGCCACCGGAGCCCGCTCCTACGAGCAGTACTTC. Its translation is CATGARSYEQYF.

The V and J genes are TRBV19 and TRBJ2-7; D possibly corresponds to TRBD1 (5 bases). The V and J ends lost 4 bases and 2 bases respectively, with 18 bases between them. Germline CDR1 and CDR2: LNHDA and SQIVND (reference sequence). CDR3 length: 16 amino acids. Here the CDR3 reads CASSTSKGVVAYEQYF. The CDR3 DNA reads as TGTGCCAGTAGTACCTCTAAAGGGGTAGTTGCCTACGAGCAGTACTTC.

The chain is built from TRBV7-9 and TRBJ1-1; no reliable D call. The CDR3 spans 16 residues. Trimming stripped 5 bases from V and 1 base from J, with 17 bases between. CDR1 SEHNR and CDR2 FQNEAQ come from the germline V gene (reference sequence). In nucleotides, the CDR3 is TGTGCCAGCAGCGTCCGCCGGATAGGGTCGAACACTGAAGCTTTCTTT. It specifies CASSVRRIGSNTEAFF. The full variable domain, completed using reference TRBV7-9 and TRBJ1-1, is DTGVSQNPRHKITKRGQNVTFRCDPISEHNRLYWYRQTLGQGPEFLTYFQNEAQLEKSRLLSDRFSAERPKGSFSTLEIQRTEQGDSAMYLCASSVRRIGSNTEAFFGQGTRLTVV.

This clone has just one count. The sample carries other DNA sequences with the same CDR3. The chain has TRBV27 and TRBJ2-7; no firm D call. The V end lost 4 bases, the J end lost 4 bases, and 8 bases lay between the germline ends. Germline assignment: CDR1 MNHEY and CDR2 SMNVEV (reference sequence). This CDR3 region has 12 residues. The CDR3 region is CASSSRGYEQYF. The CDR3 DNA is TGTGCCAGCAGTTCCCGAGGATACGAGCAGTACTTC.

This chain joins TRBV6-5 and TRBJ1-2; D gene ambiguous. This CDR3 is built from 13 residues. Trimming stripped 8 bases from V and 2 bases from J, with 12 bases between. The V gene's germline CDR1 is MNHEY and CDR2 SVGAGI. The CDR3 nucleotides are TGTGCCAGCTTGGACGCGGGGAACTATGGCTACACCTTC. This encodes CASLDAGNYGYTF.

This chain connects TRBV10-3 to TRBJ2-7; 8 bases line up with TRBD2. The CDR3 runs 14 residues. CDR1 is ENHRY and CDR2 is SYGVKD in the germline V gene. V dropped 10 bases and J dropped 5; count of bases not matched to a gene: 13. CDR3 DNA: TGTGCCACCAGAACTCTAGCGGGTTCCCACGAGCAGTACTTC. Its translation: CATRTLAGSHEQYF.

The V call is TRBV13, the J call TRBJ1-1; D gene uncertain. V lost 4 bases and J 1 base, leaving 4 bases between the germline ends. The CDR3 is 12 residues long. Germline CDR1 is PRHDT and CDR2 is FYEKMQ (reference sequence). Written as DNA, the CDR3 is TGTGCCAGCAGCTGGGCGAACACTGAAGCTTTCTTT. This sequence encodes CASSWANTEAFF.

The CDR3 nucleotides are TGCGCCAGCAGCCAACAGTACTCCTACGAGCAGTACTTC. Translated: CASSQQYSYEQYF. The rearrangement uses TRBV4-3 and TRBJ2-7, with D hard to call. Germline-derived CDR1 and CDR2 are LGHNA and YSLEER. The germline V and J ends were trimmed by 2 bases and 0 bases, with 5 bases remaining between them. This CDR3 spans 13 amino acids.

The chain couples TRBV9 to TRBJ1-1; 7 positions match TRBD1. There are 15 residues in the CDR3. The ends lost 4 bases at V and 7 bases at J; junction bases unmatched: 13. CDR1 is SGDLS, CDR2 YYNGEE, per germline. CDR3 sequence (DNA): TGTGCCAGCAGCACTGGGACAGTAGTAACCGATGAAGCTTTCTTT. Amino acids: CASSTGTVVTDEAFF.